Below, one T cell receptor (beta chain) is given with its context. The target antigen is unknown. PCR amplification relied on 60 Vbeta primers (plus 13 Jbeta primers). Per the authors' pipeline: As a later analysis found, there were approximately 80 million unique TCR beta chains, of which roughly 11 million were shared. Repertoires were generated with immunoSEQ multiplex PCR, while TCRdb's copy carries only in-frame clones and drops some. That table is the source of V, J and clone size, and D and trimming were worked out from the DNA. Of 150,000 to 200,000 clones in the sample, about 77% were seen once. This entry is derived from a study of cytomegalovirus exposure and HLA in healthy donors. Study-level information: Across 350 to 500 genotyped donors, approximately 80% landed in the Caucasian-associated ancestry cluster.

The study, taken as a whole, reports: An analysis that was carried out later associated fewer than 20,000 TCR beta sequences with HLA alleles at 0.05 false discovery rate. As immune exposure information, only CMV serostatus was available.

The germline V gene has CDR1 LGHNA and CDR2 YSLEER. The ends were cut back, 0 bases at V and 0 bases at J, with 12 bases in the middle. This CDR3 region has 17 residues. This chain links TRBV4-3 with TRBJ1-5; TRBD1 is a possible D gene (5 bases). The TCR originated in a young woman in good health and CMV-seropositive. Sequencing was performed on PBMCs. The CDR3 is CASSQDVTAYSNQPQHF. CDR3 nucleotides: TGCGCCAGCAGCCAAGACGTGACAGCTTATAGCAATCAGCCCCAGCATTTT.